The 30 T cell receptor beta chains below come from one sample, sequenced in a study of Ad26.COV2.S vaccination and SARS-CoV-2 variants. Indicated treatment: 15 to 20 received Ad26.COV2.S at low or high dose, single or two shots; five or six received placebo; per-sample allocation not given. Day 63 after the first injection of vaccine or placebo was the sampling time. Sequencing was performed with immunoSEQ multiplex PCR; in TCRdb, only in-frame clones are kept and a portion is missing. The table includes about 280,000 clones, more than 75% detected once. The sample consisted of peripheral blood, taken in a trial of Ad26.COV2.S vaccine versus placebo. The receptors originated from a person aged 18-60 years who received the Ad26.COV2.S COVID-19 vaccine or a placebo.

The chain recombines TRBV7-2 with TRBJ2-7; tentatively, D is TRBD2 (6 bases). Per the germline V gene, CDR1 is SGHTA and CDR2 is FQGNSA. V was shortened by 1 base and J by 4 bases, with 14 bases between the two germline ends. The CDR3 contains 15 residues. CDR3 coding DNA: TGTGCCAGCAGCTTAGTCCGGGGGAATATATACGAGCAGTACTTC. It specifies CASSLVRGNIYEQYF. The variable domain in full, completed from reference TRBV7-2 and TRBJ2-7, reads GAGVSQSPSNKVTEKGKDVELRCDPISGHTALYWYRQSLGQGLEFLIYFQGNSAPDKSGLPSDRFSAERTGGSVSTLTIQRTQQEDSAVYLCASSLVRGNIYEQYFGPGTRLTVT.

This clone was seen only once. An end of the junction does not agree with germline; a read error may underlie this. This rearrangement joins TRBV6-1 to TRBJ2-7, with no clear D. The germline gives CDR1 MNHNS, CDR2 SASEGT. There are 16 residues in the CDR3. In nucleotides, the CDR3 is TGTGCCAGCAGTGAAAGAATGCGTGGGGTCTCCTGCGAGCAGTACTTC. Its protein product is CASSERMRGVSCEQYF.

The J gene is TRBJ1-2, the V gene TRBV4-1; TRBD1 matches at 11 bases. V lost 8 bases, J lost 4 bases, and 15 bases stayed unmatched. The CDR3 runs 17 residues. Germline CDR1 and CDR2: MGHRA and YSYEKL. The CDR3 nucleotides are TGCGCCAGCGGAAATGGGGGGACAGGGGGATTCCGCTATGGCTACACCTTC. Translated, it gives CASGNGGTGGFRYGYTF.

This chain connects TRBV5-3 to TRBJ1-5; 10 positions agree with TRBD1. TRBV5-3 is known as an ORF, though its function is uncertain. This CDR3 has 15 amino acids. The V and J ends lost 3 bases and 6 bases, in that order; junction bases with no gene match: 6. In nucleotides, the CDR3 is TGTGCCAGAAGCTCGGGACAGGGGTTGGGTCAGCCCCAGCATTTT. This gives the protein CARSSGQGLGQPQHF.

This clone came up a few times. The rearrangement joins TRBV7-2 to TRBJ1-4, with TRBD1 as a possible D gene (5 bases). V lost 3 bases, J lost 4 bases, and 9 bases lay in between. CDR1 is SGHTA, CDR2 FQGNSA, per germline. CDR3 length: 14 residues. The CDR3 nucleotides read TGTGCCAGCAGCTTGAGTAGGGGTAATGAAAAACTGTTTTTT. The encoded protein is CASSLSRGNEKLFF.

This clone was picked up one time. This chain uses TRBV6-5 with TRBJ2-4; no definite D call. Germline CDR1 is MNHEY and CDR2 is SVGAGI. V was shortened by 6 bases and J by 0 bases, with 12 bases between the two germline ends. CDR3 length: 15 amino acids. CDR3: CASRPLTLAKNIQYF. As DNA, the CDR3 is TGTGCCAGCAGACCCTTGACTCTAGCCAAAAACATTCAGTACTTC.

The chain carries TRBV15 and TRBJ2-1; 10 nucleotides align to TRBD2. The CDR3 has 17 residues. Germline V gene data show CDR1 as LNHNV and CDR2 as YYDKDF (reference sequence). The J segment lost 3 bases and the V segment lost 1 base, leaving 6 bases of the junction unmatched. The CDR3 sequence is CATSRVSSGSIYNEQFF. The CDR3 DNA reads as TGTGCCACCAGCAGAGTATCTAGCGGGAGTATCTACAATGAGCAGTTCTTC.

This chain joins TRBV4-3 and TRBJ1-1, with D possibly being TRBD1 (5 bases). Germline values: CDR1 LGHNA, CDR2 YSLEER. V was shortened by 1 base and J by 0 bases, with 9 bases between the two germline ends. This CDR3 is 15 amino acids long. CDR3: CASSQGQSMNTEAFF. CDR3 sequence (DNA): TGCGCCAGCAGCCAAGGACAGTCGATGAACACTGAAGCTTTCTTT.

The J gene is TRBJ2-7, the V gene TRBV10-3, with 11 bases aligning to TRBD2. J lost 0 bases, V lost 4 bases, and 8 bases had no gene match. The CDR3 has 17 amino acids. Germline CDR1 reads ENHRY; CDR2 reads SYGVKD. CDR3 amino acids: CAISGVSGRDNSYEQYF. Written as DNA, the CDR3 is TGTGCCATCAGTGGGGTTAGCGGGAGGGACAACTCCTACGAGCAGTACTTC.

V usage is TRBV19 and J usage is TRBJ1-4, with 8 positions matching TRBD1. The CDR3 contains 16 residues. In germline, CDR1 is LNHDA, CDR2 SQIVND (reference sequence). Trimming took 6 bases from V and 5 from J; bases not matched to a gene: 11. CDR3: CASRVNRGFSNEKLFF. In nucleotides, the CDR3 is TGTGCCAGTAGGGTCAACAGGGGGTTTTCGAATGAAAAACTGTTTTTT.

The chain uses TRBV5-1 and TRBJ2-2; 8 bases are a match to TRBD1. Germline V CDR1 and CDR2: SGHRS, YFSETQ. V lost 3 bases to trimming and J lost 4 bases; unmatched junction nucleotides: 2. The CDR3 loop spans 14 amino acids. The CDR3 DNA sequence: TGCGCCAGCAGCTCGGGACAGGCCACCGGGGAGCTGTTTTTT. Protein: CASSSGQATGELFF.

CDR3 residues: CASSLNSDYGYTF. The CDR3 DNA is TGTGCCAGCAGCTTAAACTCGGACTATGGCTACACCTTC. This chain joins TRBV7-3 and TRBJ1-2; D unresolved. V lost 1 base, J lost 3 bases, and 6 bases lay in between. CDR3 length: 13 residues. Germline CDR1 is SGHTA and CDR2 is FQGTGA. Full variable domain (outside the CDR3, taken from reference TRBV7-3 and TRBJ1-2): GAGVSQTPSNKVTEKGKYVELRCDPISGHTALYWYRQSLGQGPEFLIYFQGTGAADDSGLPNDRFFAVRPEGSVSTLKIQRTERGDSAVYLCASSLNSDYGYTFGSGTRLTVV.

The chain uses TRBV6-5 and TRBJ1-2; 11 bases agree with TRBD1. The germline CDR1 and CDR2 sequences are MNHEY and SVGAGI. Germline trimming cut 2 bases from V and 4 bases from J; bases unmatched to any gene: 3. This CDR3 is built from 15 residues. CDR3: CASSYHGQGAYGYTF. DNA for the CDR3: TGTGCCAGCAGTTACCACGGACAGGGGGCCTATGGCTACACCTTC.

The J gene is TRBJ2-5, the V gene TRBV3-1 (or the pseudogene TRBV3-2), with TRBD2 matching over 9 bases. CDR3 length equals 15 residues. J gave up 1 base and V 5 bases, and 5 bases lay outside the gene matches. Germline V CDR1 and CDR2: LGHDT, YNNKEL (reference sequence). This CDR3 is CASSFNSGGQETQYF. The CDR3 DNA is TGTGCCAGCAGCTTTAATAGCGGGGGCCAAGAGACCCAGTACTTC.

Here the CDR3 DNA reads TGTGCCACCCGACAGGGTGTAACCAAAAACATTCAGTACTTC. It yields the protein CATRQGVTKNIQYF. J is TRBJ2-4 and V is TRBV6-5; 7 nucleotides match TRBD1. The germline V gene has CDR1 MNHEY and CDR2 SVGAGI. After removal of 10 bases from V and 2 bases from J, the junction contained 8 bases not matched to a gene. This CDR3 spans 14 amino acids.

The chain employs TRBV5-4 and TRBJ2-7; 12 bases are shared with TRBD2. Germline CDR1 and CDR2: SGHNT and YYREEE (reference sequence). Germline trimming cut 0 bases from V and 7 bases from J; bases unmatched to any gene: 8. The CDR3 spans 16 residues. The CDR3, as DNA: TGTGCCAGCAGCTTGGCGCGGACTAGCGGGGCGGGTGAGCAGTACTTC. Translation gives CASSLARTSGAGEQYF.

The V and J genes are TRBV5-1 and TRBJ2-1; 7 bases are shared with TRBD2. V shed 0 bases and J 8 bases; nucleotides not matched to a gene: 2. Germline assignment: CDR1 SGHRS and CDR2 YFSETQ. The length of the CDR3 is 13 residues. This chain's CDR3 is CASSLERGDEQFF. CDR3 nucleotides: TGCGCCAGCAGCTTGGAACGGGGGGATGAGCAGTTCTTC.

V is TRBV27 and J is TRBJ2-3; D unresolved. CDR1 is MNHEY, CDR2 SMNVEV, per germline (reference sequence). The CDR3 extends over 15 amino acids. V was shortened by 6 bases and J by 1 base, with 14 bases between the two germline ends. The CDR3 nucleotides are TGTGCCAGCAGGAAGGGCTTCATGGGCACAGATACGCAGTATTTT. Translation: CASRKGFMGTDTQYF.

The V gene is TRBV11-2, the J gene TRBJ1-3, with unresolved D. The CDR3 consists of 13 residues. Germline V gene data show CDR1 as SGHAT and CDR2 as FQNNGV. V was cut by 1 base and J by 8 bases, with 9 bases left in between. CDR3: CASSLGLEDTIYF. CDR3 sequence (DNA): TGTGCCAGCAGCTTAGGCCTAGAGGACACCATATATTTT. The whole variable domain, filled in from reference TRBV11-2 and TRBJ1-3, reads EAGVAQSPRYKIIEKRQSVAFWCNPISGHATLYWYQQILGQGPKLLIQFQNNGVVDDSQLPKDRFSAERLKGVDSTLKIQPAKLEDSAVYLCASSLGLEDTIYFGEGSWLTVV.

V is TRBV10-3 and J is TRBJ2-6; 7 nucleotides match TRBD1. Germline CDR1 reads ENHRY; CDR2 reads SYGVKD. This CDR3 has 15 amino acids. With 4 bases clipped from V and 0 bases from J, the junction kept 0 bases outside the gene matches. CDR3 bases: TGTGCCATCAGTGCAGGGGGCTCTGGGGCCAACGTCCTGACTTTC. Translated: CAISAGGSGANVLTF.

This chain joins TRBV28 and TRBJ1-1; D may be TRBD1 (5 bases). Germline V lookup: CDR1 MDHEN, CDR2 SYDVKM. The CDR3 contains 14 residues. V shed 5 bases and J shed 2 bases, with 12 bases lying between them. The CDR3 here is CASSPLGGNTEAFF. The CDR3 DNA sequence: TGTGCCAGCAGTCCCTTGGGGGGTAACACTGAAGCTTTCTTT.

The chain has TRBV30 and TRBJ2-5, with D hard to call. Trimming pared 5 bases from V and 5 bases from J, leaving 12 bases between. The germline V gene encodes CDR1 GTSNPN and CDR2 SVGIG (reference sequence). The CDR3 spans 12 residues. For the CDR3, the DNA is TGTGCCTGGGGTTCCGTCGTGGAGACCCAGTACTTC. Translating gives CAWGSVVETQYF.

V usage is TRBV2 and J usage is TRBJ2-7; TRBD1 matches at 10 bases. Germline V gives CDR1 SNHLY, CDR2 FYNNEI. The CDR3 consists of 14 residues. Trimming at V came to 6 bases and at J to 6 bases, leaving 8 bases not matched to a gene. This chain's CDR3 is CASRRTGGSGEQYF. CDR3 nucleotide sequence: TGTGCCAGCAGGAGGACAGGGGGTTCTGGCGAGCAGTACTTC.

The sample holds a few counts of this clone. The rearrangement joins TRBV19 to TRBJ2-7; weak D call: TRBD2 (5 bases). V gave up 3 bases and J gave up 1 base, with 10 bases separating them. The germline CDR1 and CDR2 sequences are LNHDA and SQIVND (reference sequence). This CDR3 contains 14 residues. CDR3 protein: CASSIWRQSYEQYF. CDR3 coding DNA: TGTGCCAGTAGTATTTGGAGGCAATCCTACGAGCAGTACTTC.

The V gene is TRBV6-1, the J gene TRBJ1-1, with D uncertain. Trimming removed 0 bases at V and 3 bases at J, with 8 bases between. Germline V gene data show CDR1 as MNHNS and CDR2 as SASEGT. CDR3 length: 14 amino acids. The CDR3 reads CASSEAGTDTEAFF. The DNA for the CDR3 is TGTGCCAGCAGTGAAGCTGGCACAGACACTGAAGCTTTCTTT.

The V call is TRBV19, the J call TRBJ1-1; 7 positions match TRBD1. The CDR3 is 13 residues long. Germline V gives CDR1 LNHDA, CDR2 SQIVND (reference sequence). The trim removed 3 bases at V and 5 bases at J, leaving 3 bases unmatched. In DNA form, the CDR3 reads TGTGCCAGTAGTATCCGACAGGGAACTGAAGCTTTCTTT. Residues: CASSIRQGTEAFF. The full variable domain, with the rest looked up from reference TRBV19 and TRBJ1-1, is DGGITQSPKYLFRKEGQNVTLSCEQNLNHDAMYWYRQDPGQGLRLIYYSQIVNDFQKGDIAEGYSVSREKKESFPLTVTSAQKNPTAFYLCASSIRQGTEAFFGQGTRLTVV.

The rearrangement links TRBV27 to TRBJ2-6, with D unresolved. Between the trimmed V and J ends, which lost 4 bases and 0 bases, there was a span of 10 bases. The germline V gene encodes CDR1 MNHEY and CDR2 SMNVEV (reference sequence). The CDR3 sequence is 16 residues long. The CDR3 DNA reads TGTGCCAGCAGTTCCCTTCGCGTCTCTGGGGCCAACGTCCTGACTTTC. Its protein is CASSSLRVSGANVLTF.

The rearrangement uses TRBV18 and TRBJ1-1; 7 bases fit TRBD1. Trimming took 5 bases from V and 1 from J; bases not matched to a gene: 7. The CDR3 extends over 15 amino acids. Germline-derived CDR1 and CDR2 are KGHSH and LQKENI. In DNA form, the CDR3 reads TGTGCCAGCTCAAGCCTCAGGGGGAGGAACACTGAAGCTTTCTTT. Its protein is CASSSLRGRNTEAFF. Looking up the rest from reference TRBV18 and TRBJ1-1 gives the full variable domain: NAGVMQNPRHLVRRRGQEARLRCSPMKGHSHVYWYRQLPEEGLKFMVYLQKENIIDESGMPKERFSAEFPKEGPSILRIQQVVRGDSAAYFCASSSLRGRNTEAFFGQGTRLTVV.

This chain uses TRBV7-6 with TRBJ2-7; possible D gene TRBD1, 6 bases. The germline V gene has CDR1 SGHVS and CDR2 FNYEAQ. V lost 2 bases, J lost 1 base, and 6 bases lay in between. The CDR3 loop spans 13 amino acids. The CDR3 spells CASSLRGSYEQYF. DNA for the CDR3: TGTGCCAGCAGCTTAAGGGGGTCCTACGAGCAGTACTTC.

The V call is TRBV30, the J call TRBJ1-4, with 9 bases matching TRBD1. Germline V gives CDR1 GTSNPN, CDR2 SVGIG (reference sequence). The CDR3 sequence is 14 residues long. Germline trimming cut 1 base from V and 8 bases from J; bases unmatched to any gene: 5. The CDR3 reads CAWSADRGLEKLFF. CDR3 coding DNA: TGTGCCTGGAGTGCCGACAGGGGGTTGGAAAAACTGTTTTTT.